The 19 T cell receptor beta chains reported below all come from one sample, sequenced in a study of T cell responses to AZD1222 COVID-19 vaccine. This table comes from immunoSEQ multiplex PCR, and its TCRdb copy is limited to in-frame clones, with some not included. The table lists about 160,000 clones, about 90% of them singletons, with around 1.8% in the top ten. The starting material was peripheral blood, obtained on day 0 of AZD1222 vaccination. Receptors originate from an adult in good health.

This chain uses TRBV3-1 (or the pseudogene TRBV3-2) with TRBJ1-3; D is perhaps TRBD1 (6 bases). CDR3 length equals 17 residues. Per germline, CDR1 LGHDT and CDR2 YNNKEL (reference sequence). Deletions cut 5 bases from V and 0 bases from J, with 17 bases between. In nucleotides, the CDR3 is TGTGCCAGCAGCTTACTTTCCGCCAGGGGCTCTGGAAACACCATATATTTT. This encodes CASSLLSARGSGNTIYF.

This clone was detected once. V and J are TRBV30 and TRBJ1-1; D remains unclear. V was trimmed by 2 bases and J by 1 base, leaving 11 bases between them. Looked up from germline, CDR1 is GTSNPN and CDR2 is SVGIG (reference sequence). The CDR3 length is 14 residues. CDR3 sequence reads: CAWSPGRKNTEAFF. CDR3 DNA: TGTGCCTGGAGTCCCGGCAGGAAGAACACTGAAGCTTTCTTT.

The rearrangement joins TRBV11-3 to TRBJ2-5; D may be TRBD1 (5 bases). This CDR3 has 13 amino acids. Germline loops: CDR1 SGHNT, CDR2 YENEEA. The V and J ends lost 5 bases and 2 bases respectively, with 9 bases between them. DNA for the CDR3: TGTGCCAGCAGCCAGGGTAATCAAGAGACCCAGTACTTC. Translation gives CASSQGNQETQYF. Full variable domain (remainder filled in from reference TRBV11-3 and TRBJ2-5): EAGVVQSPRYKIIEKKQPVAFWCNPISGHNTLYWYLQNLGQGPELLIRYENEEAVDDSQLPKDRFSAERLKGVDSTLKIQPAELGDSAVYLCASSQGNQETQYFGPGTRLLVL.

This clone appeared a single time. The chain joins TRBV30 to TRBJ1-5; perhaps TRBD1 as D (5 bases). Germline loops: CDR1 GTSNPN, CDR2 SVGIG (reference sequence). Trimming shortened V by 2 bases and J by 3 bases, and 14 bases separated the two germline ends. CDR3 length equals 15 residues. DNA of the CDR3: TGTGCCTGGAGTCCCATAGGGACGGCCAATCAGCCCCAGCATTTT. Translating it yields CAWSPIGTANQPQHF.

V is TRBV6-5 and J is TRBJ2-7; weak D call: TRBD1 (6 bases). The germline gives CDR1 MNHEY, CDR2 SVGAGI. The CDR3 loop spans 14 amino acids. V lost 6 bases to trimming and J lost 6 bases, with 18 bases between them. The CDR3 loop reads CASSSQGTAREQYF. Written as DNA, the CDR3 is TGTGCCAGCAGCTCACAGGGAACGGCGCGCGAGCAGTACTTC.

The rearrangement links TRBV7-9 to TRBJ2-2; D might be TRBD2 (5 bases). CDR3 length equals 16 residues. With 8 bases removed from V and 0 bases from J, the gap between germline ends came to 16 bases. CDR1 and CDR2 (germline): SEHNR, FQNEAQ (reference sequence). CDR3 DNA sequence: TGTGCCAGCGGGGTTATGCGGGCGGCGAACACCGGGGAGCTGTTTTTT. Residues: CASGVMRAANTGELFF. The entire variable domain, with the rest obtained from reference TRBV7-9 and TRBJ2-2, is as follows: DTGVSQNPRHKITKRGQNVTFRCDPISEHNRLYWYRQTLGQGPEFLTYFQNEAQLEKSRLLSDRFSAERPKGSFSTLEIQRTEQGDSAMYLCASGVMRAANTGELFFGEGSRLTVL.

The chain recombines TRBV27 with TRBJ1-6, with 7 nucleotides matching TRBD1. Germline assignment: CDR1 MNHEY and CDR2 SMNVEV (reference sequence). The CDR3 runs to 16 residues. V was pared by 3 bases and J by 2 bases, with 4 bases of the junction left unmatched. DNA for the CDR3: TGTGCCAGCAGTTTGACAGGGCTCGCCTATAATTCACCCCTCCACTTT. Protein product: CASSLTGLAYNSPLHF.

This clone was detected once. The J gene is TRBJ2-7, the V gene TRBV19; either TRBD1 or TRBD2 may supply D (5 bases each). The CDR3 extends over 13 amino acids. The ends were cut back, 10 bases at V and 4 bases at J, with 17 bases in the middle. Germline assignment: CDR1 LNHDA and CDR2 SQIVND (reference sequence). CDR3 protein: CANREGPQYEQYF. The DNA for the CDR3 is TGTGCCAATCGCGAGGGGCCCCAATACGAGCAGTACTTC.

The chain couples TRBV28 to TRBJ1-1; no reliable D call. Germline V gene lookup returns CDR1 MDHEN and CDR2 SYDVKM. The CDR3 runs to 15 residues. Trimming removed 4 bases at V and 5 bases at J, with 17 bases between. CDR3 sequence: CASSSNRGLRTEAFF. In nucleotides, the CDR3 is TGTGCCAGCAGTTCCAACCGGGGTTTGAGAACTGAAGCTTTCTTT.

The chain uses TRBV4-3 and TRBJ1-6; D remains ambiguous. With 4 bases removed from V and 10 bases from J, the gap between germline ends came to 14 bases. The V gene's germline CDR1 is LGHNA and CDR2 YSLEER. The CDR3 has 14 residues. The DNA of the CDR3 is TGCGCCAGCAGCCCGGCCCCCCTATCGTCACCCCTCCACTTT. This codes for CASSPAPLSSPLHF.

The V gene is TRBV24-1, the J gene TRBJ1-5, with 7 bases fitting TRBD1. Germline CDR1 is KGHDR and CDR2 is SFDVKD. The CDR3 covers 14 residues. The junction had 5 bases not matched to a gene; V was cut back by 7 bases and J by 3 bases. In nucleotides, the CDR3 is TGTGCCACCAGCGAGACAGGGATCAATCAGCCCCAGCATTTT. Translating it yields CATSETGINQPQHF.

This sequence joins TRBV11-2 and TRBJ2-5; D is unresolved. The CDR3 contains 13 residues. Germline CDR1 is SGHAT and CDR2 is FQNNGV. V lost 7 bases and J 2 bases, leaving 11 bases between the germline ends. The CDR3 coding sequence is TGTGCCAGCACAGGACGTGCACAAGAGACCCAGTACTTC. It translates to CASTGRAQETQYF. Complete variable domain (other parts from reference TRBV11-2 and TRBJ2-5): EAGVAQSPRYKIIEKRQSVAFWCNPISGHATLYWYQQILGQGPKLLIQFQNNGVVDDSQLPKDRFSAERLKGVDSTLKIQPAKLEDSAVYLCASTGRAQETQYFGPGTRLLVL.

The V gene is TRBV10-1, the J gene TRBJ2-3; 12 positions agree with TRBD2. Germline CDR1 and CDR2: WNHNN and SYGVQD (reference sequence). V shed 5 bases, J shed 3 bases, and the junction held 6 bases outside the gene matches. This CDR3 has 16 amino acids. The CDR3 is CASSTGLAGWTDTQYF. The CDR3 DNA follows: TGCGCCAGCAGTACCGGACTAGCGGGGTGGACAGATACGCAGTATTTT.

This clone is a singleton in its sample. The CDR3 sequence is CASSLGLTGTGTYEQYF. CDR3 DNA sequence: TGTGCCAGCAGTTTAGGGCTCACCGGGACAGGGACCTACGAGCAGTACTTC. The rearrangement uses TRBV28 and TRBJ2-7, with TRBD1 matching 9 bases. Trimming took 2 bases from V and 2 from J; bases not matched to a gene: 10. Germline CDR1 MDHEN, CDR2 SYDVKM. There are 17 residues in the CDR3.

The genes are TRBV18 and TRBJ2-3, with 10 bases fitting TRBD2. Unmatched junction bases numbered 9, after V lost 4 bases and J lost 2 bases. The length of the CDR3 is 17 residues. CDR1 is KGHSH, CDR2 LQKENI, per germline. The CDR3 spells CASSRFELAGYTDTQYF. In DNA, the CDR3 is TGTGCCAGCTCACGATTTGAACTAGCGGGGTACACAGATACGCAGTATTTT. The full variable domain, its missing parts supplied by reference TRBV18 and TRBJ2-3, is NAGVMQNPRHLVRRRGQEARLRCSPMKGHSHVYWYRQLPEEGLKFMVYLQKENIIDESGMPKERFSAEFPKEGPSILRIQQVVRGDSAAYFCASSRFELAGYTDTQYFGPGTRLTVL.

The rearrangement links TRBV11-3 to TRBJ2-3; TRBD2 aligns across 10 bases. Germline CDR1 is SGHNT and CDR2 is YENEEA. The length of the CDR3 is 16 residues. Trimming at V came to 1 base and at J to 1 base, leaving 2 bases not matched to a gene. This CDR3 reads CASSLGLAGGTDTQYF. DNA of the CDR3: TGTGCCAGCAGCTTAGGGCTAGCGGGGGGCACAGATACGCAGTATTTT. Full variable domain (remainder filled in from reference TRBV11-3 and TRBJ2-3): EAGVVQSPRYKIIEKKQPVAFWCNPISGHNTLYWYLQNLGQGPELLIRYENEEAVDDSQLPKDRFSAERLKGVDSTLKIQPAELGDSAVYLCASSLGLAGGTDTQYFGPGTRLTVL.

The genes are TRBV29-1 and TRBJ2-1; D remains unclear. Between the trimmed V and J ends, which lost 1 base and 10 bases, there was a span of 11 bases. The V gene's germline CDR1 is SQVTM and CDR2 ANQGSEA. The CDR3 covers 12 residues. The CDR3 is CSVEGQGTEQFF. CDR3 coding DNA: TGCAGCGTTGAAGGGCAAGGTACCGAGCAGTTCTTC.

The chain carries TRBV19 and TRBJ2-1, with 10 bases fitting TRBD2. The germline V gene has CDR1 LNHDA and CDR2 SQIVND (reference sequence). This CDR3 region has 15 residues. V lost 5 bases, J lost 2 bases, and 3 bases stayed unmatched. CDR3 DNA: TGTGCCAGTAGTGGGACTAGCGCTACCTACAATGAGCAGTTCTTC. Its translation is CASSGTSATYNEQFF.

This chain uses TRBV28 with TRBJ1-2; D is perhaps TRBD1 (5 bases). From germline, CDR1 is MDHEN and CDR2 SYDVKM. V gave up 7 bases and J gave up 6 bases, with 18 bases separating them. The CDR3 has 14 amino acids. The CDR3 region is CASTTYPRGNGYTF. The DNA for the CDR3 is TGTGCCAGCACCACGTACCCTCGGGGCAATGGCTACACCTTC.